This T cell receptor (beta chain) appears in the sequencing data of a study of T cell responses to AZD1222 COVID-19 vaccine (dated by TCRdb to the early 2020s). About the study as a whole: Because spike-specific TCR depth and breadth did not differ between the two schedules, AZD1222 recipients who got a second dose at roughly 4 weeks were pooled with those who got a second dose at roughly 12 weeks. TCR sequencing covered over 230 trial participants: 207 given two doses of AZD1222 and 26 given two doses of MenACWY control vaccine. Trial participants were enrolled by age into 18-55, 56-69 and 70-plus year subgroups, with roughly 160, 29 and 62 TCR-sequenced participants respectively. Study-level results and caveats: A significant rise in spike-specific TCR breadth and depth was observed after two AZD1222 doses relative to day 0 and relative to MenACWY recipients. Conclusions about previously exposed vaccinees are limited because only six or seven AZD1222 recipients were SARS-CoV-2 seropositive at baseline. Participants were mostly white British, with more females than males. The authors suggested clonal diversity may have been underestimated. No day 14 peak-response samples were available, so repertoires were characterized only after the peak T cell response. The whole spike protein was spanned by vaccine-associated CD4 TCRs, and dominant responses were seen in regions 160-218 and 743-854. Epitopes outside the regions mutated in the B.1.351 and B.1.1.7 variants were reportedly recognized by nearly half of the unique spike-specific TCRs. The 56-69-year group was small, and its depth increase did not reach significance, likely because of low power.

The sample's time point label is to be understood as: baseline before first vaccination. The vaccinee samples were drawn from two UK trials, COV001 and COV002, one of which was a single-blind randomized controlled phase 2/3 trial testing AZD1222 (ChAdOx1 nCoV-19) in healthy adults. Trial participant PBMC samples were collected at day 0 and day 28 after the second dose for TCRbeta chain sequencing. The CDR3 regions of human TCRbeta chains were analyzed by immunosequencing. The original methods were these. Repertoire TCRs were checked for matches against a reference library of SARS-CoV-2-specific TCRs that had been generated using the MIRA antigen-specificity platform. Breadth meant the fraction of unique TCRs that were SARS-CoV-2-associated, whereas depth meant the fraction of total T cells that were SARS-CoV-2-associated. Using the MIRA data, every spike-specific TCR was mapped to the spike region that the TCR reacted to and assigned to either a CD4 or a CD8 class. Log10-transformed breadth and depth values were compared by one-way ANOVA with Sidak's multiple comparisons tests. As stored in TCRdb, this immuneACCESS dataset retains in-frame rearrangements with V and J assigned. A fraction of the clones does not appear; measured against another copy, unresolved V genes explain less than half of the discrepancy, and the remainder lacks a known reason. For V, J and clone size, that table is used; D and trimming come from the DNA. The sample includes 90,000 to 120,000 clones, with around nine tenths observed a single time. The ten largest make up under 25% of the sample.

The CDR3 contains 13 residues, cysteine and phenylalanine counted. Kept here is only the CDR3 DNA, which spans 39 bases and is read in frame from base 1. Trimming takes 2 bases from V and 10 bases from J, and the germline ends sit 14 bases apart. The germline V gene provides CDR1 SGHAT and CDR2 FQNNGV. This clone is regarded as medium-sized (0.01 to 0.1%). The target of this receptor is not known. No clone much larger than this one lies a single base away; base qualities are absent. This chain joins TRBV11-2 to TRBJ1-1; the D gene assignment is ambiguous. The clonotype comes from an adult in good health. The source was peripheral blood, collected on day 0 of AZD1222 vaccination. The nucleotide sequence is given as TGTGCCAGCAGCTTAATTTGGACCCACGGAGCTTTCTTT. Translated, it reads CASSLIWTHGAFF.